This T cell receptor (beta chain) came from a study of T cell responses to AZD1222 COVID-19 vaccine. The length of the CDR3 is 16 residues. CDR1 and CDR2 from the germline V gene are MNHEY and SVGEGT. J was trimmed by 10 bases and V by 5 bases; bases with no gene match: 15. Measured with immunoSEQ multiplex PCR; TCRdb has only the in-frame clones, and not every one. The sample gives approximately 74,000 clones, roughly 88% of which show up once; less than 3% is in the top ten. The rearrangement links TRBV6-2 or TRBV6-3 to TRBJ2-1; 9 nucleotides agree with TRBD2. The specimen comprised peripheral blood, sampled on day 0 of AZD1222 vaccination. The TCR originated in an adult in good health. The CDR3 DNA follows: TGTGCCAGCAGTCCCAACGTGGCAGCGGGAGGTGGCGAGCAGTTCTTC. Translated: CASSPNVAAGGGEQFF.